This T cell receptor (beta chain) was recovered during a study of response to subunit inactivated influenza vaccine. The study's findings and limits: Seasonal influenza vaccination, on each occasion, was suggested by the authors to recruit few new T cells.

One entry per CDR3 protein results from TCRdb running MiXCR on the RT-PCR reads. The sample has over 300,000 distinct CDR3 sequences; around a fifth are singletons. The V end lost 7 bases, the J end lost 5 bases, and 11 bases lay between the germline ends. The CDR3 is 12 residues long. Germline CDR1 DFQATT, CDR2 SNEGSKA (reference sequence). Worth noting for this clonotype: The antigen remains undetermined.

The source was PBMCs from blood, collected 21 months after vaccination. V gene TRBV20-1 combines with J gene TRBJ1-4; D not certain. The clonotype originates from a man in his fifties or sixties who received an inactivated influenza vaccine. The CDR3 protein is CSDRHLNEKLFF. CDR3 bases: TGCAGTGACAGACACCTAAATGAAAAACTGTTTTTT.